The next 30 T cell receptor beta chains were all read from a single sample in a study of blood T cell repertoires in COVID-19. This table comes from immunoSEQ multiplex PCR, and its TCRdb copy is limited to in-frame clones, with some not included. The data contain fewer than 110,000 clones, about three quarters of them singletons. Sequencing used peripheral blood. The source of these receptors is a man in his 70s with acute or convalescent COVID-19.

CDR3 sequence: CASIPRLAVDTQYF. CDR3 nucleotides: TGTGCCAGCATCCCACGACTAGCAGTGGATACGCAGTATTTT. V and J are TRBV6-6 and TRBJ2-3; TRBD2 aligns across 7 bases. The CDR3 is 14 residues long. V gave up 7 bases and J gave up 6 bases; unmatched junction bases: 10. Germline V gene sequence: CDR1 MNHNY, CDR2 SVGAGI (reference sequence).

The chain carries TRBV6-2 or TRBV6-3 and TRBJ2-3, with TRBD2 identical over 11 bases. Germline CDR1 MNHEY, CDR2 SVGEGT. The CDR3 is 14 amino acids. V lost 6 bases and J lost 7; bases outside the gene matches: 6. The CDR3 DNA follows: TGTGCCAGCAGCTTTAGCGGGGGGGGGAATACGCAGTATTTT. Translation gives CASSFSGGGNTQYF.

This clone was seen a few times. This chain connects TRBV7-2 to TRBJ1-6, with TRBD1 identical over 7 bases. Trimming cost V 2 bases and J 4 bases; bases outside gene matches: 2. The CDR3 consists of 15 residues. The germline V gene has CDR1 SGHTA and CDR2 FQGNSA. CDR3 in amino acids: CASSLQGVYNSPLHF. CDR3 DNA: TGTGCCAGCAGCTTACAGGGGGTTTATAATTCACCCCTCCACTTT.

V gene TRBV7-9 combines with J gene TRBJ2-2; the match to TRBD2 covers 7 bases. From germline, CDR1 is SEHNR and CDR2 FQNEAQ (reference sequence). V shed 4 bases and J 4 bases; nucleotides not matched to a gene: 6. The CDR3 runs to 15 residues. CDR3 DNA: TGTGCCAGCAGCTCCTGGACGGGGGGCACCGGGGAGCTGTTTTTT. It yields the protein CASSSWTGGTGELFF.

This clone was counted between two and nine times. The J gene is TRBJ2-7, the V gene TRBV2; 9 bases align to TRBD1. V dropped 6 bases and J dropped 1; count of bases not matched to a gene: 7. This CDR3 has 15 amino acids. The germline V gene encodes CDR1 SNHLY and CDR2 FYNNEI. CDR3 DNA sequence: TGTGCCAGCAGCTTAGACAGGGGGGGTTCCTACGAGCAGTACTTC. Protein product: CASSLDRGGSYEQYF.

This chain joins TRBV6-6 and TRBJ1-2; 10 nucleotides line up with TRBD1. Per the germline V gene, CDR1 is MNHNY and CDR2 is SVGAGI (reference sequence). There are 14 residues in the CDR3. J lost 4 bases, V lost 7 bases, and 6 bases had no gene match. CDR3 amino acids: CASTGQGDSYGYTF. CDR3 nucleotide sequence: TGTGCCAGCACCGGACAGGGGGATAGCTATGGCTACACCTTC.

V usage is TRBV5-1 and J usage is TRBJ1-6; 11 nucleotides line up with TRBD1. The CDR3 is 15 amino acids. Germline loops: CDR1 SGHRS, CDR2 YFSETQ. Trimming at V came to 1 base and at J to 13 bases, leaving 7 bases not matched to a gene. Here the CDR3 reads CASSLTGQGAFPLHF. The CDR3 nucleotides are TGCGCCAGCAGCTTGACCGGACAGGGGGCGTTCCCCCTCCACTTT. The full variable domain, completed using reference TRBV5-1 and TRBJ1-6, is KAGVTQTPRYLIKTRGQQVTLSCSPISGHRSVSWYQQTPGQGLQFLFEYFSETQRNKGNFPGRFSGRQFSNSRSEMNVSTLELGDSALYLCASSLTGQGAFPLHFGNGTRLTVT.

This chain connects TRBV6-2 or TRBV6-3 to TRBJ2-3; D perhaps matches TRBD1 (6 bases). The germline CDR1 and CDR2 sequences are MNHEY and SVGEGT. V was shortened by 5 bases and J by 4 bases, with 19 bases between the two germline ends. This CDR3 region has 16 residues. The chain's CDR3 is CASSQSGDKFADTQYF. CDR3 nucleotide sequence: TGTGCCAGCAGTCAATCAGGGGATAAGTTCGCAGATACGCAGTATTTT.

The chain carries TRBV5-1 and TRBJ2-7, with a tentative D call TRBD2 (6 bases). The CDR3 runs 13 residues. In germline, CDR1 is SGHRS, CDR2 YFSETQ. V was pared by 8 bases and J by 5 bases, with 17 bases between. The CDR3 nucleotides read TGCGCCAGTTCGGGGACTCCGTTTAACGAGCAGTACTTC. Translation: CASSGTPFNEQYF.

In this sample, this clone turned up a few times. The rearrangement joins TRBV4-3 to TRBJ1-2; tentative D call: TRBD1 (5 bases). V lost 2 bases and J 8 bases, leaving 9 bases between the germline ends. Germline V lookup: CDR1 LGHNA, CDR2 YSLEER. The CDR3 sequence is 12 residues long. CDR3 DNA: TGCGCCAGCAGCCAAAATCAGGGCGGCTACACCTTC. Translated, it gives CASSQNQGGYTF.

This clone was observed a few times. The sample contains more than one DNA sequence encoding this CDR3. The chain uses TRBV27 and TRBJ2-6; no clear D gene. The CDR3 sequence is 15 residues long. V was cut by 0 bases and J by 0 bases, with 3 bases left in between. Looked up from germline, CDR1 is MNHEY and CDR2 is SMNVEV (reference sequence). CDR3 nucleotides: TGTGCCAGCAGTTTATCCTACTCTGGGGCCAACGTCCTGACTTTC. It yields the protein CASSLSYSGANVLTF.

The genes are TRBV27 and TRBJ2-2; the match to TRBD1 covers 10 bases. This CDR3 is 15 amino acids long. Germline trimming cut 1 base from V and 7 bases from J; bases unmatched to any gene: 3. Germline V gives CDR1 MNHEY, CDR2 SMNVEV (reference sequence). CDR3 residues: CASSLWTGGGGELFF. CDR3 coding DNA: TGTGCCAGCAGTTTATGGACAGGGGGAGGCGGGGAGCTGTTTTTT.

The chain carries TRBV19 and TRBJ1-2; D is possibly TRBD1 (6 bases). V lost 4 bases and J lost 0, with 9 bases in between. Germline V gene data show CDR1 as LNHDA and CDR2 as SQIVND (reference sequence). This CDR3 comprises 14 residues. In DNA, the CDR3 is TGTGCCAGTAGTAACAGGGCTTCTAACTATGGCTACACCTTC. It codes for CASSNRASNYGYTF. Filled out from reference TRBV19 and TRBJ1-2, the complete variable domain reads DGGITQSPKYLFRKEGQNVTLSCEQNLNHDAMYWYRQDPGQGLRLIYYSQIVNDFQKGDIAEGYSVSREKKESFPLTVTSAQKNPTAFYLCASSNRASNYGYTFGSGTRLTVV.

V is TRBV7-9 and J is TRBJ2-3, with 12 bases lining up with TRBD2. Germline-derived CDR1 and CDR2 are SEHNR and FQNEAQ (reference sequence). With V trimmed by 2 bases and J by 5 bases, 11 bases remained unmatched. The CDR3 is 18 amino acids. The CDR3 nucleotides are TGTGCCAGCAGCTTATCTAGCGGGGGGGCCGCTCTACGAGATACGCAGTATTTT. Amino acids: CASSLSSGGAALRDTQYF.

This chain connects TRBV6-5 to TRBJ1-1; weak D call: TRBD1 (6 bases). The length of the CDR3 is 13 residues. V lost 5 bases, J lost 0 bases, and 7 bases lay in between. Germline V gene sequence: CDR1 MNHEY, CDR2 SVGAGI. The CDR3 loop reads CASSRTVNTEAFF. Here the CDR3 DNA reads TGTGCCAGCAGTCGGACAGTGAACACTGAAGCTTTCTTT.

As DNA, the CDR3 is TGCAGCGCTCGAACAGGGCCAGGTGAAAAACTGTTTTTT. Protein sequence: CSARTGPGEKLFF. This rearrangement joins TRBV29-1 to TRBJ1-4, with a possible D match to TRBD1 (6 bases). Germline V CDR1 and CDR2: SQVTM, ANQGSEA. V was clipped by 7 bases and J by 7 bases, with 16 bases between them. This CDR3 region has 13 residues.

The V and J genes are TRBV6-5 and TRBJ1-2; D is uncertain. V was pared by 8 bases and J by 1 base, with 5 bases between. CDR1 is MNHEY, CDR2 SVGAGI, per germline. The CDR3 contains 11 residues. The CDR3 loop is CASVGNYGYTF. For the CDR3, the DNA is TGTGCCAGCGTCGGTAACTATGGCTACACCTTC.

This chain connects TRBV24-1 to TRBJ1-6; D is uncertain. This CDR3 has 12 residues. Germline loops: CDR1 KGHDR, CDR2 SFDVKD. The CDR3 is CGTTGGRSPLHF. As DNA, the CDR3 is TGTGGGACCACGGGAGGAAGGTCACCCCTCCACTTT.

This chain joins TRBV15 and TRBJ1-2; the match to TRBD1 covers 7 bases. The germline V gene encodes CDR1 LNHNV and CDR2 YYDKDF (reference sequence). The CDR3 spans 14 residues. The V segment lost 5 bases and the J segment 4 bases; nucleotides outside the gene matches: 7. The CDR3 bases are TGTGCCACCAGCCCCACGCAGGGGGGCTATGGCTACACCTTC. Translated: CATSPTQGGYGYTF. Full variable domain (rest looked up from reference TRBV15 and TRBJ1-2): DAMVIQNPRYQVTQFGKPVTLSCSQTLNHNVMYWYQQKSSQAPKLLFHYYDKDFNNEADTPDNFQSRRPNTSFCFLDIRSPGLGDTAMYLCATSPTQGGYGYTFGSGTRLTVV.

The CDR3 coding sequence is TGTGCCAGCAGCTTCCCGGACAGGAACAATGAGCAGTTCTTC. It codes for CASSFPDRNNEQFF. This chain connects TRBV5-4 to TRBJ2-1, with 7 bases lining up with TRBD1. CDR3 length equals 14 residues. CDR1 and CDR2 from the germline V gene are SGHNT and YYREEE (reference sequence). V was clipped by 2 bases and J by 5 bases; unmatched bases: 4.

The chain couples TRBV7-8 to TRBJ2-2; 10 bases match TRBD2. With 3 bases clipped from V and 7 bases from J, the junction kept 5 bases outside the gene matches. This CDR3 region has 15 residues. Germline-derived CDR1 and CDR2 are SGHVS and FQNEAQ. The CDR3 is CASSFISGGSGELFF. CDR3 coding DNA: TGTGCCAGCAGCTTCATTAGCGGGGGGAGCGGGGAGCTGTTTTTT.

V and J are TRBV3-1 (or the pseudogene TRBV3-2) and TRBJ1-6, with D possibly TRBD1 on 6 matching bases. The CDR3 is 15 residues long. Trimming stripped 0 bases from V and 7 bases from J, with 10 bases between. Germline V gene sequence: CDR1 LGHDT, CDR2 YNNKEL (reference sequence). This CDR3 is CASSQDTGWNSPLHF. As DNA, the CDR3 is TGTGCCAGCAGCCAAGACACAGGGTGGAATTCACCCCTCCACTTT.

The CDR3 is CSASGETGLSSYNEQFF. The CDR3 nucleotides read TGCAGTGCTAGTGGCGAGACAGGTTTGAGCTCCTACAATGAGCAGTTCTTC. V and J are TRBV20-1 and TRBJ2-1; D perhaps matches TRBD1 (6 bases). The CDR3 consists of 17 residues. V was cut by 3 bases and J by 0 bases, with 18 bases left in between. Germline V gives CDR1 DFQATT, CDR2 SNEGSKA (reference sequence).

The CDR3 DNA follows: TGTGCCAGCAGTTACCGCGGGGGTAGCGGTGAGTACAATGAGCAGTTCTTC. This sequence encodes CASSYRGGSGEYNEQFF. V gene TRBV6-2 or TRBV6-3 combines with J gene TRBJ2-1; 7 bases are a match to TRBD2. This CDR3 is built from 17 residues. V lost 2 bases and J lost 4; bases outside the gene matches: 11. Germline V CDR1 and CDR2: MNHEY, SVGEGT.

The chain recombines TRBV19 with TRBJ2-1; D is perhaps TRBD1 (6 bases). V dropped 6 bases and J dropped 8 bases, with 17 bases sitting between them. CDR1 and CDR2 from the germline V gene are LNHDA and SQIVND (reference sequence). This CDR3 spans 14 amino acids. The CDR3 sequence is CASSTQVGAHEQFF. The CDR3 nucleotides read TGTGCCAGTAGCACTCAGGTGGGGGCACATGAGCAGTTCTTC. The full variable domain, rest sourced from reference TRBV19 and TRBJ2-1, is DGGITQSPKYLFRKEGQNVTLSCEQNLNHDAMYWYRQDPGQGLRLIYYSQIVNDFQKGDIAEGYSVSREKKESFPLTVTSAQKNPTAFYLCASSTQVGAHEQFFGPGTRLTVL.

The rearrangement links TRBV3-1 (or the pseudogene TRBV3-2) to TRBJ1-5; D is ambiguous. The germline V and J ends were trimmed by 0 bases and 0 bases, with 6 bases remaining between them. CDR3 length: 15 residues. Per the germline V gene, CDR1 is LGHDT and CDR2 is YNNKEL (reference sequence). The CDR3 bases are TGTGCCAGCAGCCAAGATCGAGATAGCAATCAGCCCCAGCATTTT. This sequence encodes CASSQDRDSNQPQHF.

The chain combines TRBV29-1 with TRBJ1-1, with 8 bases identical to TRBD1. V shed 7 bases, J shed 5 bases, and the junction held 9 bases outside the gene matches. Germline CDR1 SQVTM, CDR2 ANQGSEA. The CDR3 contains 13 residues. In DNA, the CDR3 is TGCAGCGCTCCCTTAACAGGGGGAACTGAAGCTTTCTTT. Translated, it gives CSAPLTGGTEAFF.

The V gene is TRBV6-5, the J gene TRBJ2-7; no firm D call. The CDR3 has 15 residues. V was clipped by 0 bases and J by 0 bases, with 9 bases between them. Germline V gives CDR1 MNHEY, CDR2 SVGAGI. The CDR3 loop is CASSYSLGPSYEQYF. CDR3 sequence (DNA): TGTGCCAGCAGTTACTCGCTAGGCCCCTCCTACGAGCAGTACTTC.

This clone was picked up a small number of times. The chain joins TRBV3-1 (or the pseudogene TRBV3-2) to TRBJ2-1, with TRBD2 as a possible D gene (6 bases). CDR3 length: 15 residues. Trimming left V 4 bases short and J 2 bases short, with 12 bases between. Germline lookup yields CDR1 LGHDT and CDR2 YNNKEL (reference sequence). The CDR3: CASSPSRGAYNEQFF. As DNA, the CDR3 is TGTGCCAGCAGCCCCTCGCGGGGCGCCTACAATGAGCAGTTCTTC.

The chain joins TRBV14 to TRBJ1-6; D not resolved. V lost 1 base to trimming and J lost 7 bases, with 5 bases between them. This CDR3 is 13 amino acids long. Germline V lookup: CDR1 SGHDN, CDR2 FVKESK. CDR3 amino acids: CASSQVQNSPLHF. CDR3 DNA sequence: TGTGCCAGCAGCCAAGTCCAGAATTCACCCCTCCACTTT. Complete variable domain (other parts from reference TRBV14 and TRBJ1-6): EAGVTQFPSHSVIEKGQTVTLRCDPISGHDNLYWYRRVMGKEIKFLLHFVKESKQDESGMPNNRFLAERTGGTYSTLKVQPAELEDSGVYFCASSQVQNSPLHFGNGTRLTVT.